The T cell receptor beta chain described here comes from a study of blood T cells in healthy people across ages. The overall study: With template switching, about one barcoded beta molecule was captured per two T cells.

The germline gives CDR1 SQVTM, CDR2 ANQGSEA. Trimming removed 4 bases from V and 4 bases from J, with 14 bases in between. The CDR3 sequence is 13 residues long. Primed by a sample-barcoded 5' primer and a J-beta primer mix, a second PCR proceeded for about 7 to 11 cycles. TCRdb recomputed calls from the 5' RACE reads with MiXCR, one row per CDR3 protein. The sample gives about 970,000 distinct CDR3 sequences, just over 50% of which show up once; about 21% is in the top ten. The source material was blood. The sequence came from an older woman in good health. The J gene is TRBJ2-7, the V gene TRBV29-1; tentatively, D is TRBD2 (6 bases). CDR3: CSVAGTPYYEQYF. Written as DNA, the CDR3 is TGCAGCGTTGCCGGGACTCCCTATTACGAGCAGTACTTC.